A selection of T cell receptor beta chains follows, all from one sample in a study of blood T cell repertoires in COVID-19. Profiling relied on immunoSEQ multiplex PCR, and the TCRdb table lists in-frame clones only, not all of them. The profile shows 150,000 to 170,000 clones, about 88% of them singletons. Sequencing input: peripheral blood. Every receptor here comes from a woman aged 60-75 years with COVID-19, enrolled during active disease. Both conserved end residues are part of each CDR3. D genes are given only for firm matches. Expanded clones get a size class; other rows say once, few or many, or leave the size out.

j_gene	d_gene	abundance	v_gene	CDR3nt	CDR3aa
TRBJ1-2	TRBD1	.	TRBV27	TGTGCCAGCAGTTTATCGGGGACAGGGGTTTCTGGCTACACCTTC	CASSLSGTGVSGYTF
TRBJ1-2	TRBD1	.	TRBV12-3/TRBV12-4	TGTGCCAGCAGTTATACAGGGGTAGGTGGCTACACCTTC	CASSYTGVGGYTF
TRBJ1-2	.	.	TRBV19	TGTGCCAGTAGTATGGTGGGGCCTCTTGGCTACACCTTC	CASSMVGPLGYTF
TRBJ1-1	.	.	TRBV5-1	TGCGCCAGCAGCCCGCCCCGTGGTCAGTGGAACACTGAAGCTTTCTTT	CASSPPRGQWNTEAFF
TRBJ1-4	.	.	TRBV25-1	TGTGCCAGCAGGCAGACAAATGAAAAACTGTTTTTT	CASRQTNEKLFF
TRBJ1-3	.	.	TRBV5-8	TGTGCCAGCAGCTTGGGACAGCACTCTGGAAACACCATATATTTT	CASSLGQHSGNTIYF
TRBJ2-1	TRBD2	.	TRBV3-1/TRBV3-2	TGTGCCAGCAGCCAAGATCAGGCGGTAGCGGGAGGGAATGAGCAGTTCTTC	CASSQDQAVAGGNEQFF
TRBJ2-5	.	once	TRBV4-2	TGTGCCAGCAGCCAGGGTAGGAGGGGGCGCGGGGAGCAAGAGACCCAATACTTC	CASSQGRRGRGEQETQYF
TRBJ1-1	.	.	TRBV5-6	TGTGCCAGCAGTGAAGGGGTTTGGAAGAGAGACACTGAAGCTTTCTTT	CASSEGVWKRDTEAFF
TRBJ1-4	TRBD1	once	TRBV5-1	TGCGCCAGCAGGCTAGACAGGGAAGAAAAACTGTTTTTT	CASRLDREEKLFF
TRBJ1-1	.	.	TRBV11-2	TGTGCCAGCAGCTTGAGGGTCCACGTGAACACTGAAGCTTTCTTT	CASSLRVHVNTEAFF
TRBJ1-2	TRBD1	.	TRBV5-6	TGTGCCAGCAGCTTGGCCTGGACAGGGGGCGTTTATGGCTATGGCTACACCTTC	CASSLAWTGGVYGYGYTF
TRBJ2-1	.	.	TRBV5-1	TGCGCCAGCAGCTTGGGGGCGTCAGGGAACAATGAGCAGTTCTTC	CASSLGASGNNEQFF
TRBJ1-2	.	.	TRBV6-4	TGTGCCAGCAGTGACGGACTAGGGGGTGGCTACACCTTC	CASSDGLGGGYTF
TRBJ1-1	TRBD1	.	TRBV27	TGTGCCAGCAGTCGGGACAGGCACGCTGAAGCTTTCTTT	CASSRDRHAEAFF
TRBJ2-3	.	once	TRBV7-9	TGTGCCAGCAGCCTAGAGACAGAGAAAGATACGCAGTATTTT	CASSLETEKDTQYF
TRBJ1-6	.	.	TRBV10-1	TGCGCCAGCAGTGTTGGCAGAAATTCACCCCTCCACTTT	CASSVGRNSPLHF